This T cell receptor beta chain was observed in a study of shared clonotypes between healthy human individuals. Researchers ran the assay at a deep level. Authors' processing steps: There were no quality scores in the junction-only immunoSEQ sequences, so filtering differed. Clones were read by immunoSEQ multiplex PCR, and TCRdb kept only the in-frame ones, dropping some. V, J and clone size are taken as reported in that table, and D and trimming were inferred from the DNA itself. The repertoire holds approximately 1.1 million clones, with 78% as singletons. This CDR3 has 18 amino acids. Per the germline V gene, CDR1 is SGDLS and CDR2 is YYNGEE. With 3 bases clipped from V and 8 bases from J, the junction kept 22 bases outside the gene matches.

The chain joins TRBV9 to TRBJ1-2, with 7 bases matching TRBD1. The sequenced material came from memory CD4+ T cells from PBMCs. Subset in this sample: CD45RA-negative fraction. The sequence derives from a man aged 18 to 29 in good health. Some clones in this sample may be carry-over from other donors' samples. DNA of the CDR3: TGTGCCAGCAGCGACCCTAACAGGGGAGATGTTGTTAGCGGCGGCTACACCTTC. Amino acid sequence: CASSDPNRGDVVSGGYTF.